One sample yielded the 9 T cell receptor beta chains listed below, sequenced in a study of OX40 agonist ivuxolimab in advanced cancers. Measured with immunoSEQ multiplex PCR; TCRdb has only the in-frame clones, and not every one. The repertoire has about 16,000 clones, more than 70% of them found once; the top ten carry about 0.68%. The sample here was CD4+ or CD8+ T cells sorted from blood, taken in a trial of the OX40 agonist ivuxolimab. These TCRs come from an adult with an advanced solid tumor such as melanoma, head and neck, liver or kidney cancer.

V gene TRBV21-1 combines with J gene TRBJ1-6. TRBV21-1 is labeled a pseudogene. There are 14 residues in the CDR3. The CDR3, as DNA: TGTGCCAGCAGCCCGGGGAACCCATATTCACCCCTCCACTTT. It encodes CASSPGNPYSPLHF.

The rearrangement joins TRBV19 to TRBJ1-3, with D hard to call. Trimming removed 5 bases from V and 2 bases from J, with 13 bases in between. Germline CDR1 and CDR2: LNHDA and SQIVND (reference sequence). The CDR3 sequence is 15 residues long. Written as DNA, the CDR3 is TGTGCCAGTAGTCAAGGCCGCGCGACTGGAAACACCATATATTTT. This encodes CASSQGRATGNTIYF.

This chain uses TRBV19 with TRBJ2-2, with D possibly matching TRBD1 (5 bases). Germline V gene lookup returns CDR1 LNHDA and CDR2 SQIVND (reference sequence). Between the trimmed V and J ends, which lost 6 bases and 1 base, there was a span of 12 bases. This CDR3 is 15 amino acids long. The CDR3 nucleotides read TGTGCCAGTAGCCATGACAGTTTGAACACCGGGGAGCTGTTTTTT. It translates to CASSHDSLNTGELFF.

V is TRBV4-1 and J is TRBJ2-7; 12 positions match TRBD2. V was clipped by 7 bases and J by 2 bases; unmatched bases: 12. The CDR3 extends over 17 amino acids. CDR1 is MGHRA, CDR2 YSYEKL, per germline. This CDR3 is CASTTLAGGKAPYEQYF. The CDR3 nucleotides read TGCGCCAGCACCACACTAGCGGGGGGCAAGGCACCCTACGAGCAGTACTTC.

This sequence joins TRBV29-1 and TRBJ1-4, with TRBD1 identical over 7 bases. The germline gives CDR1 SQVTM, CDR2 ANQGSEA. Trimming cost V 3 bases and J 8 bases; bases outside gene matches: 6. The CDR3 totals 13 residues. The chain's CDR3 is CSVERQGGEKLFF. Written as DNA, the CDR3 is TGCAGCGTTGAGAGACAGGGTGGGGAAAAACTGTTTTTT. The variable domain in full, with the rest retrieved from reference TRBV29-1 and TRBJ1-4, is SAVISQKPSRDICQRGTSLTIQCQVDSQVTMMFWYRQQPGQSLTLIATANQGSEATYESGFVIDKFPISRPNLTFSTLTVSNMSPEDSSIYLCSVERQGGEKLFFGSGTQLSVL.

The DNA for the CDR3 is TGTGCCAGCAGTTGGGGTGCGGGGACAGAGACCCAGTACTTC. This translates into CASSWGAGTETQYF. The rearrangement joins TRBV7-7 to TRBJ2-5; TRBD2 might be the D (6 bases). The CDR3 runs to 14 residues. Trimming pared 6 bases from V and 4 bases from J, leaving 15 bases between. Per the germline V gene, CDR1 is SSHAT and CDR2 is FNYEAQ (reference sequence).

This clone was detected once. The rearrangement links TRBV6-5 to TRBJ1-5, with TRBD1 matching over 7 bases. The V gene's germline CDR1 is MNHEY and CDR2 SVGAGI. The V gene end was trimmed by 2 bases and the J gene end by 6 bases; junction bases not matched to a gene: 4. CDR3 size: 14 residues. CDR3 residues: CASSYPDRFQPQHF. The CDR3 DNA is TGTGCCAGCAGTTACCCGGACAGGTTTCAGCCCCAGCATTTT.

This chain connects TRBV15 to TRBJ1-5; 7 nucleotides agree with TRBD1. The CDR3 has 15 residues. CDR1 is LNHNV and CDR2 is YYDKDF in the germline V gene (reference sequence). Trimming at V came to 3 bases and at J to 3 bases, leaving 5 bases not matched to a gene. This CDR3 is CATSSYRGTNQPQHF. DNA for the CDR3: TGTGCCACCAGCAGCTACAGGGGTACCAATCAGCCCCAGCATTTT.

V gene TRBV5-4 combines with J gene TRBJ2-7; 12 bases are shared with TRBD2. Germline CDR1 SGHNT, CDR2 YYREEE (reference sequence). After removal of 3 bases from V and 6 bases from J, the junction contained 4 bases not matched to a gene. CDR3 length: 14 amino acids. CDR3: CASSSWTSGIEQYF. The CDR3 nucleotides are TGTGCCAGCAGCTCATGGACTAGCGGGATCGAGCAGTACTTC.